This TCR beta chain was sequenced for a study of OX40 agonist ivuxolimab in advanced cancers. Looking at the study overall: Ivuxolimab was a fully human IgG2 agonistic monoclonal antibody targeting the costimulatory receptor OX40 (CD134). Intravenous ivuxolimab was administered to patients every 2 weeks at six dose levels: 0.01, 0.1, 0.3, 1.5, 3 and 10 mg/kg. Among the 52 dose-escalation patients, around 19 had hepatocellular carcinoma, roughly 15 melanoma, 9 renal cell carcinoma and 9 head and neck cancer. A male proportion of around 81% and a mean age of 60 years, ranging from 23 to 79, were recorded for the dose-escalation cohort. Patients were allowed to have had prior anti-PD-1, anti-PD-L1 or anti-CTLA-4 therapy, and more than 30% of the dose-escalation patients had previously received checkpoint inhibitors. Partial responses occurred in three dose-escalation patients: two with cutaneous melanoma and one with hepatocellular carcinoma. The point of sequencing TCRbeta in the periphery was to test whether ivuxolimab changed TCR sequence diversity and drove clonal T-cell expansion. The paper describes the monotherapy dose-escalation part (N of about 57 patients) of the phase I trial of ivuxolimab. Results and caveats for the whole study, not just this receptor: In the 0.1-3.0 mg/kg groups, partial responders had among the lowest normalized peripheral clonal expansion, particularly in CD8+ T cells. After ivuxolimab, expanded clones were on average more numerous among CD8+ T cells than among CD4+ T cells. Low levels of normalized T-cell clonal expansion were also seen in some patients who did not respond. The antigen specificity of the peripheral T cells that underwent clonal expansion was not determined. At doses of 0.1 to 3.0 mg/kg, clonal expansion of both CD4+ and CD8+ blood T cells was observed from baseline to week 6.

Including cysteine and phenylalanine, the CDR3 has 18 amino acids. Only the CDR3 DNA stays, 54 bases, in frame from base 1. From a lookup of the germline V gene (reference sequence), CDR1 and CDR2 are LNHDA and SQIVND. V is trimmed back by 1 base and J by 2 bases, and the junction contains 13 bases that no gene match accounts for. Genomic DNA was extracted from sorted cells for sequencing of the TCRbeta CDR3 region. The immunoSEQ Assay was used to sequence the TCRbeta CDR3 regions. TCRdb obtained this table from immuneACCESS and retained in-frame rearrangements with V and J assigned. These tables miss some clones; where compared with another copy, unresolved V genes account for less than half of the shortfall, and the remainder is unexplained. The sample table contains tens of thousands of clones; only one count was recorded for roughly 88% of them. The ten largest clones take up roughly 0.98% of the sample.

In the case of this clone: The specificity of this receptor is unknown. No per-base quality is available; no much larger clone lies one base away.

Patients with a history of autoimmune disease or receiving systemic immunosuppression were excluded from the trial. Peripheral blood for TCR sequencing was collected from all dose cohorts at baseline, on cycle 4 day 1, and on cycle 7 day 1. The samples were drawn from a first-in-human, open-label, multicenter phase I dose-escalation trial of ivuxolimab. Adults with locally advanced or metastatic head and neck squamous cell, hepatocellular, melanoma or renal cell carcinoma were enrolled in the trial. Before TCR sequencing, CD4+ T cells and CD8+ T cells from peripheral blood were sorted into separate populations.

The receptor chain draws on TRBV19 and TRBJ2-7, and 8 junction bases match TRBD2. This TCR was recovered from an adult with an advanced solid tumor such as melanoma, head and neck, liver or kidney cancer. The source material was CD4+ or CD8+ T cells sorted from blood, sampled in a trial of the OX40 agonist ivuxolimab. The DNA sequence is TGTGCCAGTAGTATAGGAGGGAGGCTAGCGGGTCGAGCCTACGAGCAGTACTTC. The resulting protein is CASSIGGRLAGRAYEQYF.